The clone carrying this T cell receptor (beta chain) has a handful of counts. The target antigen is unknown. The germline V gene has CDR1 SQVTM and CDR2 ANQGSEA. The CDR3 contains 13 residues. V was pared by 7 bases and J by 2 bases, with 14 bases between. TCRdb redid the calling of the 5' RACE reads with MiXCR, one entry per CDR3 protein. This repertoire shows 150,000 to 200,000 distinct CDR3 sequences, 10% to 15% found once; its top ten account for about 3.6%. This sample stems from a study of T-cell memory formation after mild COVID-19. Study conclusions and caveats: Among clones contracting day 15 to 85, CD4/CD8 was balanced, whereas later expanders leaned CD4+. The appearance of some responding clones in pre-infection memory suggested that cross-reactive memory joined.

Source material: PBMCs or a T cell subset sorted from them (not recorded which). This TCR derives from a man between 18 and 29 years old who had mild COVID-19 (a few samples of this study predate the infection). Cell type and time point are not known. The J gene is TRBJ2-5, the V gene TRBV29-1, with D tentatively TRBD2 (7 bases). The CDR3 region has the DNA TGCAGCGCCCGGGGGGCTCAACAAGAGACCCAGTACTTC. Protein sequence: CSARGAQQETQYF.